This TCR beta chain was identified in a study of CD8 T cells in Susac syndrome. Study background: Among sequenced Susac syndrome patients, more than five had active disease and about 8 were in remission.

FACS was used to enrich TEMRA cells, whereas the CD8+ and CD4+ T cells were obtained by negative isolation. A single count supports this clonotype. The CDR3 is 16 amino acids. CDR1 and CDR2 from the germline V gene are KGHSH and LQKENI. V was cut by 0 bases and J by 11 bases, with 17 bases left in between. The authors reverse transcribed roughly 0.45 to 1 ug RNA with random hexamers. The amplification used immunoSEQ multiplex PCR on TCR beta CDR3; it spanned 54 Vbeta and 13 Jbeta. TCRdb reanalysed the immunoSEQ multiplex PCR reads using MiXCR and keeps one entry per CDR3 protein. This repertoire shows 70,000 to 95,000 distinct CDR3 sequences, 85% to 95% found once; its top ten account for more than 0.8%.

The receptor's source is a human donor with Susac syndrome. What was sequenced was CD8+ T cells from PBMCs. This sequence joins TRBV18 and TRBJ1-6; D is uncertain. DNA of the CDR3: TGTGCCAGCTCACCACCCCGGACGGGATATTTTCCACCCCTCCACTTT. Translating it yields CASSPPRTGYFPPLHF.